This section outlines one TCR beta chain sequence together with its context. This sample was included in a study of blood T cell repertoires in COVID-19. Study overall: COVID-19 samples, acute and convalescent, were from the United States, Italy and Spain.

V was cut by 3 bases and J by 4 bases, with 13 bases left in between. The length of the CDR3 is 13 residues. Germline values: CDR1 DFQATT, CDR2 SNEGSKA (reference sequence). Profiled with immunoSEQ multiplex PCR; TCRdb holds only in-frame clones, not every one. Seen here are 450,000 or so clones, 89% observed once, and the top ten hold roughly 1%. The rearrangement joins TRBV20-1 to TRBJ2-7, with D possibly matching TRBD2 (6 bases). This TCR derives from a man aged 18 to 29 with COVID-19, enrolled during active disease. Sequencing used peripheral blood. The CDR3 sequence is CSASDGSVYEQYF. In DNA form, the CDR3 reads TGCAGTGCTAGTGACGGGAGCGTATACGAGCAGTACTTC.